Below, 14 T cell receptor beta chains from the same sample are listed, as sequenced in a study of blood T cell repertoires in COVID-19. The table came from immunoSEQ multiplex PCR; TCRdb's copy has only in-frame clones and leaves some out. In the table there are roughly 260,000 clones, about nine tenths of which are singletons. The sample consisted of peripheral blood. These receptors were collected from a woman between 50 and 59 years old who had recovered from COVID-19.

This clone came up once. In nucleotides, the CDR3 is TGTGCCAGCATCGGGACAGACTCCTACGAGCAGTACTTC. Its protein product is CASIGTDSYEQYF. This chain joins TRBV6-1 and TRBJ2-7; 7 nucleotides align to TRBD1. Unmatched junction bases numbered 3, after V lost 7 bases and J lost 0 bases. This CDR3 is built from 13 residues. In germline, CDR1 is MNHNS, CDR2 SASEGT.

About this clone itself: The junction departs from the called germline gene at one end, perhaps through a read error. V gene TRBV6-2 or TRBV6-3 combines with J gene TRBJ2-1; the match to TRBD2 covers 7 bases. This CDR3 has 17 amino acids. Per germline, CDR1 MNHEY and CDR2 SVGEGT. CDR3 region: CTSSYSPAWREHNEQFF. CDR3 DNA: TGTACCAGCAGTTACTCGCCGGCCTGGCGGGAGCACAATGAGCAGTTCTTC.

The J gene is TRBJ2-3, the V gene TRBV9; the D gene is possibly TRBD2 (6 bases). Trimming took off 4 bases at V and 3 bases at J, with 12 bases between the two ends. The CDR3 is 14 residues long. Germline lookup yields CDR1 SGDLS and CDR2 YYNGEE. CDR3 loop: CASSPHLATDTQYF. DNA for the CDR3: TGTGCCAGCAGCCCGCACCTAGCGACAGATACGCAGTATTTT.

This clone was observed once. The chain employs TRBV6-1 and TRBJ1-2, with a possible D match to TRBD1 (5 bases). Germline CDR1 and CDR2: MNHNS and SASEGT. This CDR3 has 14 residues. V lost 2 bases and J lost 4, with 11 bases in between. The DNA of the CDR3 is TGTGCCAGCAGTGAATCTGGGGGGAGCTATGGCTACACCTTC. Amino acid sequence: CASSESGGSYGYTF.

The CDR3 loop reads CASSGRDSREQYF. CDR3 DNA: TGTGCCAGCAGCGGACGGGATTCTAGAGAGCAGTACTTC. The rearrangement uses TRBV27 and TRBJ2-7; weak D call: TRBD2 (5 bases). CDR3 length: 13 residues. V was pared by 6 bases and J by 7 bases, with 16 bases between. From germline, CDR1 is MNHEY and CDR2 SMNVEV (reference sequence).

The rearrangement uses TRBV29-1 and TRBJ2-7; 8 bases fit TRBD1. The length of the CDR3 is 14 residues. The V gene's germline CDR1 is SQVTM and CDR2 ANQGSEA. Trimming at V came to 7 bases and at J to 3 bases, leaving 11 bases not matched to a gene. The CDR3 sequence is CSAQRGTGDYEQYF. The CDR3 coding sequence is TGCAGCGCCCAAAGGGGGACAGGTGACTACGAGCAGTACTTC.

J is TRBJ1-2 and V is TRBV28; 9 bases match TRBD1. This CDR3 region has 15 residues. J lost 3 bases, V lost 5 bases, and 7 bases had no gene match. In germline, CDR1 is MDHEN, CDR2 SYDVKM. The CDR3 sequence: CASSLTGGADYGYTF. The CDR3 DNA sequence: TGTGCCAGCAGTCTCACAGGGGGCGCCGACTATGGCTACACCTTC.

In DNA form, the CDR3 reads TGTGCCAGTAGTGTCGGAGGAACCTCTGGAAACACCATATATTTT. This encodes CASSVGGTSGNTIYF. This chain joins TRBV19 and TRBJ1-3, with unresolved D. CDR1 and CDR2 (germline): LNHDA, SQIVND (reference sequence). Trimming removed 5 bases from V and 0 bases from J, with 11 bases in between. The CDR3 extends over 15 amino acids.

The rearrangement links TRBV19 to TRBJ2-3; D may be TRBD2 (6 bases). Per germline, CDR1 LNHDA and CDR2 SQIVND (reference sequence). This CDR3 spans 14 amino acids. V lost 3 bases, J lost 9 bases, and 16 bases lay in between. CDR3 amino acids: CASSIVPREGTQYF. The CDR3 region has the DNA TGTGCCAGTAGTATTGTGCCGCGGGAAGGCACGCAGTATTTT.

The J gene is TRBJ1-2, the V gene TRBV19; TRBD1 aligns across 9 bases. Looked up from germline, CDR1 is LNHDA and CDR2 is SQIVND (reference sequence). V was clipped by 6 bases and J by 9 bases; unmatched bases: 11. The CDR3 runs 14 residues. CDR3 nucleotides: TGTGCCAGTAGCGCCGGGACAGGGTCTCTGAGCTACACCTTC. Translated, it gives CASSAGTGSLSYTF. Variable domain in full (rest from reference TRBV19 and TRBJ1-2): DGGITQSPKYLFRKEGQNVTLSCEQNLNHDAMYWYRQDPGQGLRLIYYSQIVNDFQKGDIAEGYSVSREKKESFPLTVTSAQKNPTAFYLCASSAGTGSLSYTFGSGTRLTVV.

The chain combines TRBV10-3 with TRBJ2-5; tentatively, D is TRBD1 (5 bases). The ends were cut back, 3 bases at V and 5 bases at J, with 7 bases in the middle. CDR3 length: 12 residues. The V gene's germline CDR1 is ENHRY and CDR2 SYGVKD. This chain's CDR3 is CAISEGAETQYF. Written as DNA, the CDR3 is TGTGCCATCAGTGAAGGGGCGGAGACCCAGTACTTC.

This chain's CDR3 is CASSLQGFYGYTF. The CDR3 bases are TGTGCCAGCAGCTTGCAGGGTTTCTATGGCTACACCTTC. The chain couples TRBV5-6 to TRBJ1-2; TRBD1 is a possible D gene (5 bases). CDR1 is SGHDT, CDR2 YYEEEE, per germline. This CDR3 comprises 13 residues. Trimming shortened V by 1 base and J by 4 bases, and 8 bases separated the two germline ends.

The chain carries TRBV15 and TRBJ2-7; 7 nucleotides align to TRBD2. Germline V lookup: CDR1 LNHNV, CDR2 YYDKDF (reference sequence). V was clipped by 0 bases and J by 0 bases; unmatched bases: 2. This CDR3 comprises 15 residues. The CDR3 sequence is CATSRDRGVSYEQYF. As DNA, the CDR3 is TGTGCCACCAGCAGAGATCGGGGGGTCTCCTACGAGCAGTACTTC.

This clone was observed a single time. The CDR3 bases are TGTGCCATCAGTGAGTCGCTTGGAAGGGGCACTGAAGCTTTCTTT. As protein: CAISESLGRGTEAFF. This chain uses TRBV10-3 with TRBJ1-1, with D tentatively TRBD1 (5 bases). V dropped 0 bases and J dropped 4 bases, with 12 bases sitting between them. Germline-derived CDR1 and CDR2 are ENHRY and SYGVKD. The CDR3 extends over 15 amino acids.